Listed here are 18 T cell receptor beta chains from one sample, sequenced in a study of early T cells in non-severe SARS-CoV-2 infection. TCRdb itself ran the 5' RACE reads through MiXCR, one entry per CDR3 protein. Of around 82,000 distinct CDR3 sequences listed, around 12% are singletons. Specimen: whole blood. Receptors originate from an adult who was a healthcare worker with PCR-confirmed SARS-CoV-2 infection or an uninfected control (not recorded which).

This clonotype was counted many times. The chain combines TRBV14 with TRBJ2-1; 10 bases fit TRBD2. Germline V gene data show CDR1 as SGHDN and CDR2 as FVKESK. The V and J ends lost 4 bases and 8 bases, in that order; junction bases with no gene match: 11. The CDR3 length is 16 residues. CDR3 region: CASSPLGIAGGHEQFF. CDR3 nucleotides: TGTGCCAGCAGCCCATTAGGAATAGCGGGAGGACATGAGCAGTTCTTC.

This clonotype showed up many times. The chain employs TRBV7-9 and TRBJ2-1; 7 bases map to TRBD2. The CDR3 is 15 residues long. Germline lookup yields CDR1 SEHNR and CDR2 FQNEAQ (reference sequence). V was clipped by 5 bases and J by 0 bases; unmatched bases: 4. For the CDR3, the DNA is TGTGCCAGCAGCACCGGCGGGAGCTCCTACAATGAGCAGTTCTTC. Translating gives CASSTGGSSYNEQFF.

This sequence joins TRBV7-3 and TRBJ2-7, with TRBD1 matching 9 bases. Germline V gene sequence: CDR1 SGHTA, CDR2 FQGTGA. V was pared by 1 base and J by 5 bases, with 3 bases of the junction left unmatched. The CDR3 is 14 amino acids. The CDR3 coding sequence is TGTGCCAGCAGCTTAAGACAGGGGGGCAACGAGCAGTACTTC. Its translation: CASSLRQGGNEQYF. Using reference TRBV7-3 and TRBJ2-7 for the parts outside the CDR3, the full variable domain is GAGVSQTPSNKVTEKGKYVELRCDPISGHTALYWYRQSLGQGPEFLIYFQGTGAADDSGLPNDRFFAVRPEGSVSTLKIQRTERGDSAVYLCASSLRQGGNEQYFGPGTRLTVT.

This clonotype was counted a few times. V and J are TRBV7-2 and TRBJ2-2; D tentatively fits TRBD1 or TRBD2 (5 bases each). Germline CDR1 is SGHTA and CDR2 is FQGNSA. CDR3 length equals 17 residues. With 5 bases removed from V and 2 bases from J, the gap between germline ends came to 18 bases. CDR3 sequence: CASSPPRGRRNTGELFF. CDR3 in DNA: TGTGCCAGCAGCCCCCCACGGGGACGGAGAAACACCGGGGAGCTGTTTTTT. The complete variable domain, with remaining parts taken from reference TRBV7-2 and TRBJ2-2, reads GAGVSQSPSNKVTEKGKDVELRCDPISGHTALYWYRQSLGQGLEFLIYFQGNSAPDKSGLPSDRFSAERTGGSVSTLTIQRTQQEDSAVYLCASSPPRGRRNTGELFFGEGSRLTVL.

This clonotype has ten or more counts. The CDR3 coding sequence is TGCGCCAGCAGCCAGGGACAGGGGGCTTCCGATGAGCAGTTCTTC. Translated: CASSQGQGASDEQFF. The rearrangement links TRBV5-1 to TRBJ2-1, with 12 bases aligning to TRBD1. V shed 4 bases and J 8 bases; nucleotides not matched to a gene: 7. CDR3 length: 15 amino acids. The V gene's germline CDR1 is SGHRS and CDR2 YFSETQ.

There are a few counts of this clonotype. The CDR3 DNA follows: TGCAGCGTCAGGGACAGGGACAACACCGGGGAGCTGTTTTTT. Translated, it gives CSVRDRDNTGELFF. This chain joins TRBV29-1 and TRBJ2-2; 9 positions agree with TRBD1. The ends lost 6 bases at V and 2 bases at J; junction bases unmatched: 4. Germline V gene sequence: CDR1 SQVTM, CDR2 ANQGSEA. The CDR3 extends over 14 amino acids.

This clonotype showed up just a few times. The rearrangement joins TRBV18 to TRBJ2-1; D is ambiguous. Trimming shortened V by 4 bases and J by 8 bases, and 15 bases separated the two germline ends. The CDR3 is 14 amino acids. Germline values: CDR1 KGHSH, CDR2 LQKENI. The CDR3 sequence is CASSQGMDADEQFF. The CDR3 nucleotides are TGTGCCAGCTCACAGGGCATGGACGCGGATGAGCAGTTCTTC.

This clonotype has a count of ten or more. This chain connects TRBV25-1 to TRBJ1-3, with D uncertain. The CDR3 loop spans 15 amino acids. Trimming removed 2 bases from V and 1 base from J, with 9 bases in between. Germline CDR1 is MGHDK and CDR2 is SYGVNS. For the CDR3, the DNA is TGTGCCAGCAGTGAAACCGACCGTTCTGGAAACACCATATATTTT. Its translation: CASSETDRSGNTIYF.

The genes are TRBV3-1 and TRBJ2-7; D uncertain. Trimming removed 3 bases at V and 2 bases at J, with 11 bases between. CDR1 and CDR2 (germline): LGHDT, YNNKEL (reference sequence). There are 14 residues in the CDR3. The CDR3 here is CASSQRESAYEQYF. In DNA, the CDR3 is TGTGCCAGCAGCCAGCGTGAGTCAGCCTACGAGCAGTACTTC.

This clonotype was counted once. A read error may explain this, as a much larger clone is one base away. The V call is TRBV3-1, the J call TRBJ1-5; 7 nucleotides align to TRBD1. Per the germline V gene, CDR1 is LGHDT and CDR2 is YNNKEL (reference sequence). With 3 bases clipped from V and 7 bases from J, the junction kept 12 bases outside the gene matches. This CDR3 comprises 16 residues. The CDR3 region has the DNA TGTGCCAGCAGCCACGGGGGCCAGGGGGTCAGGCAGCCCCAGCATTTT. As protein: CASSHGGQGVRQPQHF.

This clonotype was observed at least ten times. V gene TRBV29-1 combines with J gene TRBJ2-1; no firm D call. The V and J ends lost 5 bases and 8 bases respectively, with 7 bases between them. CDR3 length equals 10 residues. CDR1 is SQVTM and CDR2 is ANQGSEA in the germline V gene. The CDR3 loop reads CSVSSDEQFF. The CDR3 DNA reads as TGCAGCGTTTCCAGCGATGAGCAGTTCTTC.

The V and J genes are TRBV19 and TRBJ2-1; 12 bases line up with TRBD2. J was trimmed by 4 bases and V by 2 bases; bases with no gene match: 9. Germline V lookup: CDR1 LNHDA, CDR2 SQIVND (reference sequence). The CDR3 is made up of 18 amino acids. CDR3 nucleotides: TGTGCCAGTAGTATAAGGGCTAGCGGGAGGGCGGGATACAATGAGCAGTTCTTC. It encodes CASSIRASGRAGYNEQFF.

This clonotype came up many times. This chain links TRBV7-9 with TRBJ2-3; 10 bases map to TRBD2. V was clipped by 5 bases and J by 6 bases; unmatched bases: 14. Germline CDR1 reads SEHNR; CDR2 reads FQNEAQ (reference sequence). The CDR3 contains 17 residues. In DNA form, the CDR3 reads TGTGCCAGCAGCCCCGGATTAGCGGGAGGACGGTTGGATACGCAGTATTTT. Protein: CASSPGLAGGRLDTQYF.

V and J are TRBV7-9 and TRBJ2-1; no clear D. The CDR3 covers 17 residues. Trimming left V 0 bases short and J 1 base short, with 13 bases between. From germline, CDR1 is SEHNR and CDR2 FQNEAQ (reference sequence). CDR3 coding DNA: TGTGCCAGCAGCTTAGCCCTGGCAGGACCTTCCTACAATGAGCAGTTCTTC. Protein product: CASSLALAGPSYNEQFF.

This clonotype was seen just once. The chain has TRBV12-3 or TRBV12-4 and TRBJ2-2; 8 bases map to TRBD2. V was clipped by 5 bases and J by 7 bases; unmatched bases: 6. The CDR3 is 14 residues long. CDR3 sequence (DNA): TGTGCCAGCAGTCCGCTTGGGACTAGCGGGGAGCTGTTTTTT. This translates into CASSPLGTSGELFF.

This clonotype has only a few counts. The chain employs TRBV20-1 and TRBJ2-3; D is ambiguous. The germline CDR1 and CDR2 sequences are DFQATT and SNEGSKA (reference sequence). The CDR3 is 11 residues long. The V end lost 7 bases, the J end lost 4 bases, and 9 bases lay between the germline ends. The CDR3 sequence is CSVTQADTQYF. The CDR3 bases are TGCAGTGTTACCCAGGCAGATACGCAGTATTTT.

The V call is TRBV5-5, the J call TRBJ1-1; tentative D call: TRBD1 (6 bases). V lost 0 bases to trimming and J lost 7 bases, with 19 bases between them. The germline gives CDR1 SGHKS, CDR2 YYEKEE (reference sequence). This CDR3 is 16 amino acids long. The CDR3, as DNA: TGTGCCAGCAGCTTGGCCTCCCAGCTGGGGGCAGTTGAAGCTTTCTTT. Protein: CASSLASQLGAVEAFF.

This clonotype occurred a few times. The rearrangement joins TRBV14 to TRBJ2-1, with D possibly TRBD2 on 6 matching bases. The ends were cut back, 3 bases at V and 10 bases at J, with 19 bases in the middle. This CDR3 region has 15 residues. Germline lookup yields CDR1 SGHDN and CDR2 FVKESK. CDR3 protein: CASSHSSELPREQFF. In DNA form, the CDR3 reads TGTGCCAGCAGCCACTCTAGCGAGCTACCCCGCGAGCAGTTCTTC.